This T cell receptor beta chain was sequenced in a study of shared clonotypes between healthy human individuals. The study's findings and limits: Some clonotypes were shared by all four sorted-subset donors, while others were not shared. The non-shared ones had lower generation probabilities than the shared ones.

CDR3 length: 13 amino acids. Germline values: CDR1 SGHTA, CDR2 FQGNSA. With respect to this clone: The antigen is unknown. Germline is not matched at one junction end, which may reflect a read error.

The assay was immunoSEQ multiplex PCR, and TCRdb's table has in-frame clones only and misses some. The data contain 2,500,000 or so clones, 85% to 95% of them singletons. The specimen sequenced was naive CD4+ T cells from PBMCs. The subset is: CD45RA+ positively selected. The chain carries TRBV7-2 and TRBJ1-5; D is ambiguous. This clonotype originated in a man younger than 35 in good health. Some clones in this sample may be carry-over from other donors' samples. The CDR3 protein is CASSFTSDQPQHF. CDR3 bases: TGTGCCAGCAGCTTCACTAGCGATCAGCCCCAGCATTTT.